A selection of T cell receptor beta chains follows, all from one sample in a study of cytomegalovirus exposure and HLA in healthy donors. TCRdb's copy holds only in-frame clones and misses some; the assay was immunoSEQ multiplex PCR. This table has roughly 180,000 clones, 79% appearing once. The sequencing input was PBMCs. The receptor source for this set is a girl aged 10 to 17 in good health and CMV-seropositive. The CDR3 runs from the conserved cysteine through the conserved F or W. Fields, in order: J gene, D gene, V gene, clone size, CDR3 protein, CDR3 DNA. A D gene is named only where the DNA matches it firmly. Clone size is not always given. Where it is, it says once, few, many or a class for expanded clones.

TRBJ1-5 NA TRBV19 NA CASSIRTDYQPQHF TGTGCCAGTAGTATCCGGACAGACTATCAGCCCCAGCATTTT
TRBJ1-6 NA TRBV18 few CASSRGPLSDNSPLHF TGTGCCAGCTCACGGGGGCCTCTATCGGATAATTCACCCCTCCACTTT
TRBJ2-7 TRBD1 TRBV7-8 NA CASSLVGITGQGKNEQYF TGTGCCAGCAGCTTAGTGGGGATTACGGGACAGGGGAAAAACGAGCAGTACTTC
TRBJ1-5 NA TRBV10-1 NA CASRSPYPGHPSCNQPQHF TGCGCCAGCAGGTCCCCTTATCCGGGACACCCGTCATGCAATCAGCCCCAGCATTTT
TRBJ2-7 NA TRBV4-1 NA CASSQNTGSGQYF TGCGCCAGCAGCCAAAATACAGGGTCGGGGCAGTACTTC
TRBJ1-3 NA TRBV27 NA CARQPQQGPGNTIYF TGTGCCAGACAGCCGCAACAGGGACCTGGAAACACCATATATTTT
TRBJ1-1 NA TRBV6-1 few CASSEAWFQGIGWPEAFF TGTGCCAGCAGTGAAGCGTGGTTTCAGGGAATAGGTTGGCCTGAAGCTTTCTTT
TRBJ2-5 NA TRBV18 once CASSSTGEETQYF TGTGCCAGCTCATCTACAGGAGAGGAGACCCAGTACTTC
TRBJ1-6 NA TRBV15 NA CATSRDIPPLHF TGTGCCACCAGCAGAGATATTCCACCCCTCCACTTT
TRBJ2-3 NA TRBV10-3 NA CAIRRGDTQYF TGTGCCATCAGAAGGGGAGATACGCAGTATTTT
TRBJ2-7 NA TRBV6-5 NA CASSYESGMYGDEQYF TGTGCCAGCAGTTATGAATCAGGGATGTATGGCGACGAGCAGTACTTC
TRBJ2-1 TRBD2 TRBV28 few CASSPPGLAGLTNEQFF TGTGCCAGCAGTCCGCCCGGATTAGCGGGGCTAACGAATGAGCAGTTCTTC
TRBJ2-3 NA TRBV15 once CATSRDTEGSDTQYF TGTGCCACCAGCAGAGATACTGAGGGTTCCGATACGCAGTATTTT
TRBJ1-2 NA TRBV9 few CASSAQTAGRNYGYTF TGTGCCAGCAGCGCGCAAACCGCTGGGAGGAACTATGGCTACACCTTC
TRBJ2-5 TRBD1 TRBV7-8 NA CASSHPGQAQETQYF TGTGCCAGCAGCCACCCCGGACAGGCCCAAGAGACCCAGTACTTC
TRBJ2-7 TRBD1 TRBV6-1 NA CASSMTGTGYEQYF TGTGCCAGCAGCATGACCGGGACAGGGTACGAGCAGTACTTC
TRBJ2-3 NA TRBV5-1 NA CASSQRATSTDTQYF TGCGCCAGCAGTCAGCGGGCCACTAGCACAGATACGCAGTATTTT
TRBJ1-2 NA TRBV5-1 few CASSPGQQYGYTF TGCGCCAGCAGCCCAGGGCAGCAATATGGCTACACCTTC
TRBJ2-1 NA TRBV5-4 NA CASSAGYNEQFF TGTGCCAGCAGCGCAGGGTACAATGAGCAGTTCTTC
TRBJ2-5 TRBD2 TRBV7-8 NA CASSFSSGGQETQYF TGTGCCAGCAGCTTCAGTAGCGGGGGCCAAGAGACCCAGTACTTC
TRBJ2-5 NA TRBV19 few CASSPQGRETQYF TGTGCCAGTAGTCCCCAGGGGAGAGAGACCCAGTACTTC
TRBJ1-5 TRBD1 TRBV27 NA CASRSLGQGNQPQHF TGTGCCAGCAGGTCCCTGGGACAGGGCAATCAGCCCCAGCATTTT
TRBJ1-3 NA TRBV7-9 NA CASSLAAQGLGSGNTIYF TGTGCCAGCAGCTTAGCAGCCCAGGGGCTAGGCTCTGGAAACACCATATATTTT